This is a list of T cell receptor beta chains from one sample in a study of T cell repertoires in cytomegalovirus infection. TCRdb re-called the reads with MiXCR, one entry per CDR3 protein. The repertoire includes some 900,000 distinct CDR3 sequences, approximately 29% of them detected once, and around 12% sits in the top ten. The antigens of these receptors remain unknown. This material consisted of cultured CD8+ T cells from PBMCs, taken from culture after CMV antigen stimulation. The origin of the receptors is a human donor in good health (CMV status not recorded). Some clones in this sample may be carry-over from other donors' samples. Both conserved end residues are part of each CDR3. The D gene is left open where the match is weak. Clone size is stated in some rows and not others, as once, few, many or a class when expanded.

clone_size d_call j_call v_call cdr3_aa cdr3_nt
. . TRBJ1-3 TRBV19 CASSTPRGGISGNTIYF TGTGCCAGTAGTACCCCGAGAGGGGGGATTTCTGGAAACACCATATATTTT
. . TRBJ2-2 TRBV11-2 CASSLRGTPNTGELFF TGTGCCAGCAGCCTGAGGGGGACCCCGAACACCGGGGAGCTGTTTTTT
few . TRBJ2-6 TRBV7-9 CAIFHAGLSSGANVLTF TGTGCCATTTTCCACGCGGGACTGAGCTCTGGGGCCAACGTCCTGACTTTC
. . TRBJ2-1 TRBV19 CASTLVGNSYNEQFF TGTGCCAGTACCCTAGTGGGGAACTCCTACAATGAGCAGTTCTTC
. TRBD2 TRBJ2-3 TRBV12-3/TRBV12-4 CASSPTRPGGADTQYF TGTGCCAGCAGCCCGACCAGGCCCGGGGGGGCAGATACGCAGTATTTT
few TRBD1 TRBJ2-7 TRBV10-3 CAISEPQGEIYEQYF TGTGCCATCAGTGAGCCCCAGGGGGAGATCTACGAGCAGTACTTC
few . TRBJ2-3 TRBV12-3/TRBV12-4 CASSQTGPDTQYF TGTGCCAGCAGTCAAACAGGGCCCGATACGCAGTATTTT
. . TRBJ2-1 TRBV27 CASSLLSEGENEQFF TGTGCCAGCAGTTTACTCTCGGAAGGGGAGAATGAGCAGTTCTTC
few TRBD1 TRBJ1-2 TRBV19 CASQPTLGQSFSGYTF TGTGCCAGTCAGCCAACCCTGGGACAGTCCTTTAGCGGCTACACCTTC
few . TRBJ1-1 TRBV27 CASSFSQWAGEAEAFF TGTGCCAGCAGTTTCTCGCAATGGGCAGGGGAGGCTGAAGCTTTCTTT
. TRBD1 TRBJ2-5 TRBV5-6 CASSSGTVFETQYF TGTGCCAGCAGCTCCGGGACAGTATTCGAGACCCAGTACTTC
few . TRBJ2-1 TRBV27 CASSLTNSGWLLDEQFF TGTGCCAGCAGTTTGACGAATTCGGGGTGGCTCCTCGATGAGCAGTTCTTC
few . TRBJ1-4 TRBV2 CASRPETGSREKLFF TGTGCCAGCAGGCCGGAGACCGGTTCGCGAGAAAAACTGTTTTTT
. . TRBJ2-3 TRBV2 CASVSLDLDSTDTQYF TGTGCCAGCGTAAGCCTGGATTTGGACAGCACAGATACGCAGTATTTT
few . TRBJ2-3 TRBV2 CARDKSSTDTQYF TGTGCCAGGGACAAATCTAGCACAGATACGCAGTATTTT
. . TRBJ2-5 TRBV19 CASSGPGRRYQETQYF TGTGCCAGTAGTGGCCCCGGGCGGCGGTACCAAGAGACCCAGTACTTC
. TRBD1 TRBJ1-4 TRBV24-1 CATSDPLTGPNEKLFF TGTGCCACCAGTGATCCGCTGACAGGGCCTAATGAAAAACTGTTTTTT
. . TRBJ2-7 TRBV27 CASSLRQEGDYEQYF TGTGCCAGCAGTTTGAGACAGGAAGGCGACTACGAGCAGTACTTC
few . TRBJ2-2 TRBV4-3 CASSPNGGGELFF TGCGCCAGCAGCCCGAATGGGGGCGGGGAGCTGTTTTTT
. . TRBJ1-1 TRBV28 CASSSGVVGENTEAFF TGTGCCAGCAGTTCCGGGGTTGTGGGGGAGAACACTGAAGCTTTCTTT
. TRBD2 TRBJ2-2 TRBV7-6 CASSLVAGDGTGELFF TGTGCCAGCAGCTTAGTCGCGGGGGATGGAACCGGGGAGCTGTTTTTT
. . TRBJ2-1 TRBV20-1 CSARENSLYNEQFF TGCAGTGCTAGAGAAAACAGCCTCTACAATGAGCAGTTCTTC
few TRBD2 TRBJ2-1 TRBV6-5 CASSYGVAGAVQFF TGTGCCAGCAGTTACGGAGTAGCGGGGGCGGTCCAGTTCTTC
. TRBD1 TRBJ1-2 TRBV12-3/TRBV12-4 CASSLDPQGVGYTF TGTGCCAGCAGTTTGGATCCACAGGGGGTGGGCTACACCTTC
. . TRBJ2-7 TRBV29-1 CSVAYGLEQYF TGCAGCGTTGCCTATGGGCTCGAGCAGTACTTC
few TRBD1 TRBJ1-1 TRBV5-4 CASSPETPGQTLVAFF TGTGCCAGCAGCCCAGAAACCCCGGGACAGACCCTGGTTGCTTTCTTT
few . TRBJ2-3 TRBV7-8 CASSLSSGGRGTDTQYF TGTGCCAGCAGCTTAAGTTCGGGCGGGCGGGGCACAGATACGCAGTATTTT
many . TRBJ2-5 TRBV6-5 CASSYFSGVGLQETQYF TGTGCCAGCAGTTACTTCTCAGGGGTGGGCCTCCAAGAGACCCAGTACTTC
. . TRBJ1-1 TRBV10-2 CASTDPNTEAFF TGCGCCAGCACCGACCCGAACACTGAAGCTTTCTTT
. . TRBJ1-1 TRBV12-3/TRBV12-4 CASSLSFGYQSTEAFF TGTGCCAGCAGTTTAAGCTTTGGCTACCAAAGCACTGAAGCTTTCTTT
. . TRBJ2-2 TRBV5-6 CASSLGGLFTGELFF TGTGCCAGCAGCTTAGGGGGGTTGTTCACCGGGGAGCTGTTTTTT
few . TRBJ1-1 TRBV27 CASSLSAAFEAFF TGTGCCAGCAGTTTATCGGCAGCTTTTGAAGCTTTCTTT
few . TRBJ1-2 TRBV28 CASSLRTSSIRDGYTF TGTGCCAGCAGTTTACGGACGTCCTCGATTAGGGATGGCTACACCTTC
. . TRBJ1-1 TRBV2 CASTPTGSMNTEAFF TGTGCCAGCACCCCGACCGGTAGCATGAACACTGAAGCTTTCTTT
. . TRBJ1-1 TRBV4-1 CASSQGEIYTEAFF TGCGCCAGCAGCCAAGGGGAGATATACACTGAAGCTTTCTTT
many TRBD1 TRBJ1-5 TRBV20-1 CSARPRTGDQPQHF TGCAGTGCTAGACCGAGGACAGGGGATCAGCCCCAGCATTTT
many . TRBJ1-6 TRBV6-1 CASSEVYTGSNSPLHF TGTGCCAGCAGTGAAGTTTATACAGGTTCCAATTCACCCCTCCACTTT
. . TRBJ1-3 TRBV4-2 CASSQVPNTIYF TGTGCCAGCAGCCAAGTTCCAAACACCATATATTTT
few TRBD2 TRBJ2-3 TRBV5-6 CASSWGLESTDTQYF TGTGCCAGCAGCTGGGGACTAGAAAGCACAGATACGCAGTATTTT
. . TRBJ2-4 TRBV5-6 CASSPDRQGIKNIQYF TGTGCCAGCAGCCCCGATCGGCAGGGTATCAAAAACATTCAGTACTTC
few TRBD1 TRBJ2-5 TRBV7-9 CASSFRGQGQETQYF TGTGCCAGCAGCTTCCGGGGACAGGGTCAAGAGACCCAGTACTTC
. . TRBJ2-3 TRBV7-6 CASSLPRERNTDTQYF TGTGCCAGCAGCTTACCCCGGGAGAGAAACACAGATACGCAGTATTTT